This T cell receptor beta chain derives from a study of blood T cell repertoires in COVID-19. Germline V lookup: CDR1 GTSNPN, CDR2 SVGIG (reference sequence). This CDR3 contains 10 residues. Trimming pared 6 bases from V and 10 bases from J, leaving 12 bases between. This table comes from immunoSEQ multiplex PCR, and its TCRdb copy is limited to in-frame clones, with some not included. This sample has about 260,000 clones, with about 90% found just once. The chain carries TRBV30 and TRBJ1-1; D uncertain. The TCR comes from a woman aged 45-65 years who had recovered from COVID-19. Sequencing input: peripheral blood. CDR3 DNA: TGTGCCTGCCACGGTGTCCGAGCTTTCTTT. It is translated as CACHGVRAFF. Full variable domain (remainder filled in from reference TRBV30 and TRBJ1-1): SQTIHQWPATLVQPVGSPLSLECTVEGTSNPNLYWYRQAAGRGLQLLFYSVGIGQISSEVPQNLSASRPQDRQFILSSKKLLLSDSGFYLCACHGVRAFFGQGTRLTVV.